This record covers a single T cell receptor beta chain. The antigen is unknown. Unfractionated whole blood yielded total RNA, and T cells were not sorted. CDR1 is SGHRS, CDR2 YFSETQ, per germline. The CDR3 is made up of 15 amino acids. This record comes from a study of monozygotic twins with inflammatory bowel disease. Study results and limitations: A reduction in TCRbeta diversity (inverse Simpson) was seen in IBD patients relative to healthy co-twins.

Starting material for each TCR library was roughly 3,300 ng of total RNA. The study subjected TCRalpha and TCRbeta cDNA to two nested PCRs of around 15 and 9 cycles. TCRdb re-analyzed the 5' RACE reads; it lists each CDR3 protein once, without DNA. The sample's table shows around 210,000 distinct CDR3 sequences. The sequence was collected from a human donor with ulcerative colitis or Crohn's disease, or a healthy co-twin of an affected twin (not recorded which). The chain couples TRBV5-1 to TRBJ1-4. The sequenced sample consisted of blood. This chain's CDR3 is CASSFFSDVNEKLFF.